This section outlines one T cell receptor beta chain sequence together with its context. Its target is unknown. The data stem from a study of untreated major depressive disorder. Points from the study as a whole: Sequencing showed nonsignificant TRBV25-01 and TRBV02-01 differences matching flow cytometry.

Libraries were prepared by immunoSEQ multiplex PCR; TCRdb keeps only in-frame clonotypes and omits some of them. Among more than 20,000 clones, approximately 92% were seen once, and the ten largest hold about 0.31%. Controls lacked current or lifetime mood disorder and scored 5 or less on depressive symptoms. Roughly 27 ml of blood was drawn into EDTA tubes. About 96% CD4+ purity was typical by flow cytometry. Germline CDR1 LNHDA, CDR2 SQIVND (reference sequence). V shed 4 bases and J 4 bases; nucleotides not matched to a gene: 13. This CDR3 region has 18 residues. The sequenced sample consisted of CD4+ T cells from PBMCs. The clonotype comes from a man in his thirties or forties in good health. The rearrangement joins TRBV19 to TRBJ2-1; 10 bases align to TRBD2. The CDR3 DNA reads TGTGCCAGTAGTACCCAGACTAGCGGGTGGGGGGTTTACAATGAGCAGTTCTTC. Amino acids: CASSTQTSGWGVYNEQFF.